One TCR beta chain is described in this entry. Germline values: CDR1 SGHKS, CDR2 YYEKEE (reference sequence). This CDR3 comprises 14 residues. The V gene end was trimmed by 3 bases and the J gene end by 4 bases; junction bases not matched to a gene: 6. This record comes from a study of blood T cell repertoires in COVID-19. Turning to the study itself: Researchers got acute and convalescent COVID-19 samples from the United States, Italy and Spain.

TCRdb's table, derived via immunoSEQ multiplex PCR, lists solely in-frame clones and lacks some. The sample holds about 120,000 clones; 60% to 85% are singletons and the top ten take under 3%. Material: peripheral blood. This clonotype originated in a man aged 70-80 years with acute or convalescent COVID-19. This sequence joins TRBV5-5 and TRBJ2-7; 8 bases map to TRBD1. The CDR3 DNA reads as TGTGCCAGCAGCTCCGGACAGGGAGGATACGAGCAGTACTTC. It is translated as CASSSGQGGYEQYF.